This entry lists 5 T cell receptor beta chains sequenced from one sample in a study of shared clonotypes between healthy human individuals. Naive CD8 isolation took CD45RO-negative cells positively selected for CCR7 and excluded terminally differentiated effector memory CD45RA+ cells. Libraries were prepared by immunoSEQ multiplex PCR; TCRdb keeps only in-frame clonotypes and omits some of them. The sample includes some 2.1 million clones, just over 90% of them seen just once. The specimen was naive CD8+ T cells from PBMCs. The receptor source for this set is a man in his late teens or twenties in good health. Some clones in this sample may be carry-over from other donors' samples.

The J gene is TRBJ2-7, the V gene TRBV14; D is uncertain. CDR3 length: 14 residues. In germline, CDR1 is SGHDN, CDR2 FVKESK. Trimming stripped 0 bases from V and 0 bases from J, with 6 bases between. As DNA, the CDR3 is TGTGCCAGCAGCCAAGAGGACCACTCCTACGAGCAGTACTTC. Residues: CASSQEDHSYEQYF.

This chain joins TRBV30 and TRBJ2-1; 10 nucleotides align to TRBD2. The germline V gene has CDR1 GTSNPN and CDR2 SVGIG (reference sequence). The CDR3 sequence is 15 residues long. The junction had 2 bases not matched to a gene; V was cut back by 2 bases and J by 1 base. The CDR3 DNA is TGTGCCTGGAGTACGGGACTAGCGTCCTACAATGAGCAGTTCTTC. Translated: CAWSTGLASYNEQFF.

CDR3 residues: CSARQGLTDTQYF. CDR3 nucleotide sequence: TGCAGCGCACGACAGGGGCTCACAGATACGCAGTATTTT. V is TRBV29-1 and J is TRBJ2-3; 8 positions agree with TRBD1. Germline assignment: CDR1 SQVTM and CDR2 ANQGSEA. The length of the CDR3 is 13 residues. The J segment lost 2 bases and the V segment lost 7 bases, leaving 5 bases of the junction unmatched.

The rearrangement links TRBV5-1 to TRBJ2-7; 10 bases align to TRBD1. V lost 3 bases, J lost 5 bases, and 11 bases stayed unmatched. This CDR3 is 16 amino acids long. The germline V gene has CDR1 SGHRS and CDR2 YFSETQ. The CDR3 loop reads CASSSTWTGGYDEQYF. CDR3 nucleotides: TGCGCCAGCAGCTCAACTTGGACAGGGGGATATGACGAGCAGTACTTC.

The chain combines TRBV11-2 with TRBJ2-3, with a tentative D call TRBD2 (6 bases). Trimming removed 1 base at V and 2 bases at J, with 7 bases between. The CDR3 is 14 amino acids. CDR1 is SGHAT and CDR2 is FQNNGV in the germline V gene. Written as DNA, the CDR3 is TGTGCCAGCAGCTTAGCGGGACTCACAGATACGCAGTATTTT. Translated, it gives CASSLAGLTDTQYF.